The 22 T cell receptor beta chains below were found in one sample sequenced in a study of breast tumors, draining lymph nodes, adjacent tissues. Breast cancer patients provided tissue from their axillary draining lymph nodes. TCRdb re-called the multiplex PCR reads with MiXCR, one entry per CDR3 protein. The sample has around 230,000 distinct CDR3 sequences, nearly 35% seen once; the top ten hold approximately 3.5%. Specimen: axillary lymph node tissue. The receptors derive from a female donor with breast cancer. Some clones in this sample may be carry-over from other donors' samples.

This clonotype showed up many times. V gene TRBV12-3 or TRBV12-4 combines with J gene TRBJ2-7; 11 nucleotides agree with TRBD2. The ends lost 6 bases at V and 2 bases at J; junction bases unmatched: 3. The CDR3 covers 14 residues. The DNA of the CDR3 is TGTGCCAGCAGCAGACTAGCGGGGACCTACGAGCAGTACTTC. Protein product: CASSRLAGTYEQYF.

This clonotype has a count of ten or more. CDR3 loop: CSARATGQVYEQYF. CDR3 nucleotide sequence: TGCAGTGCTAGAGCTACAGGGCAAGTCTACGAGCAGTACTTC. The rearrangement links TRBV20-1 to TRBJ2-7, with D perhaps TRBD1 (6 bases). Germline CDR1 is DFQATT and CDR2 is SNEGSKA (reference sequence). Trimming cost V 1 base and J 3 bases, with 13 bases left between them. The length of the CDR3 is 14 residues.

This clonotype was counted ten times or more. The gene calls are TRBV2 and TRBJ2-3, with D perhaps given as TRBD1 or TRBD2 (5 bases each). V was cut by 6 bases and J by 2 bases, with 15 bases left in between. This CDR3 has 15 amino acids. The germline gives CDR1 SNHLY, CDR2 FYNNEI. The CDR3 here is CASSSGTPNTDTQYF. The CDR3 DNA follows: TGTGCCAGCAGCTCAGGGACGCCCAACACAGATACGCAGTATTTT.

V gene TRBV5-1 combines with J gene TRBJ1-4; tentatively, D is TRBD1 (5 bases). Between the trimmed V and J ends, which lost 0 bases and 5 bases, there was a span of 17 bases. The CDR3 length is 17 residues. Germline-derived CDR1 and CDR2 are SGHRS and YFSETQ. In nucleotides, the CDR3 is TGCGCCAGCAGCTTGGAAGGACTAGCGGGGGGGAATGAAAAACTGTTTTTT. The encoded protein is CASSLEGLAGGNEKLFF.

This clonotype was seen repeatedly, ten times or more. The chain is built from TRBV20-1 and TRBJ2-7; D remains ambiguous. The CDR3 sequence is 11 residues long. V was pared by 1 base and J by 3 bases, with 4 bases between. CDR1 is DFQATT and CDR2 is SNEGSKA in the germline V gene (reference sequence). The CDR3 spells CSARGRYEQYF. CDR3 sequence (DNA): TGCAGTGCTAGAGGACGCTACGAGCAGTACTTC.

Turning to this clonotype: A much larger clone is a single base away; this may be a read error. The J gene is TRBJ2-1, the V gene TRBV20-1; maybe TRBD2 (6 bases). V lost 3 bases to trimming and J lost 1 base, with 19 bases between them. The CDR3 loop spans 17 amino acids. From germline, CDR1 is DFQATT and CDR2 SNEGSKA (reference sequence). In nucleotides, the CDR3 is TGCAGTGCTAGTGGCTCGAGTAGCGGTGCGTCCTACAATGAGCAGTTCTTC. Encoded protein: CSASGSSSGASYNEQFF.

The table lists this clonotype with many counts. The J gene is TRBJ1-2, the V gene TRBV5-4, with D unclear. The CDR3 has 13 residues. Between the trimmed V and J ends, which lost 3 bases and 5 bases, there was a span of 11 bases. Germline CDR1 SGHNT, CDR2 YYREEE (reference sequence). CDR3 sequence reads: CASSSGTAYGYTF. CDR3 coding DNA: TGTGCCAGCAGCTCCGGAACCGCGTATGGCTACACCTTC.

This clonotype has only one observation. Here the CDR3 DNA reads TGTGCCAGCAGTGTGAGCGGGGGGAATCAAGAGACCCAGCATTTT. Translated, it gives CASSVSGGNQETQHF. This chain connects TRBV2 to TRBJ1-5, with D possibly being TRBD1 (5 bases). The V end was cut by 4 bases, the J end by 11 bases, with 21 bases between. The CDR3 sequence is 15 residues long. Germline values: CDR1 SNHLY, CDR2 FYNNEI.

Comment on this clonotype: This clone may be a read error of a much larger clone one base away. J is TRBJ1-5 and V is TRBV2; a weak D match, TRBD1 (5 bases). The length of the CDR3 is 14 residues. Trimming removed 7 bases from V and 9 bases from J, with 19 bases in between. CDR1 and CDR2 from the germline V gene are SNHLY and FYNNEI. The CDR3 here is CASTPARGSRPQHF. In DNA, the CDR3 is TGTGCCAGCACCCCGGCGAGGGGAAGTCGGCCCCAGCATTTT.

The chain uses TRBV20-1 and TRBJ2-7; TRBD1 might be the D (5 bases). The CDR3 spans 11 residues. V dropped 6 bases and J dropped 5 bases, with 11 bases sitting between them. The germline CDR1 and CDR2 sequences are DFQATT and SNEGSKA (reference sequence). The CDR3 reads CSAREKHEQYF. The CDR3 region has the DNA TGCAGTGCCAGGGAAAAGCACGAGCAGTACTTC.

This clonotype has a count of ten or more. This sequence joins TRBV5-1 and TRBJ2-7, with D possibly TRBD2 on 5 matching bases. Trimming stripped 2 bases from V and 2 bases from J, with 8 bases between. Germline CDR1 reads SGHRS; CDR2 reads YFSETQ. The CDR3 is 13 amino acids. CDR3 amino acids: CASSFDGAYEQYF. The CDR3 DNA sequence: TGCGCCAGCAGCTTCGACGGGGCCTACGAGCAGTACTTC. The variable domain in full, completed from reference TRBV5-1 and TRBJ2-7, reads KAGVTQTPRYLIKTRGQQVTLSCSPISGHRSVSWYQQTPGQGLQFLFEYFSETQRNKGNFPGRFSGRQFSNSRSEMNVSTLELGDSALYLCASSFDGAYEQYFGPGTRLTVT.

For this clonotype: A much larger clone is a single base away; this may be a read error. The conserved phenylalanine or tryptophan is not found at the CDR3 terminus, so this likely reflects a read error. The J gene is TRBJ2-7, the V gene TRBV18, with TRBD1 matching 8 bases. CDR1 and CDR2 (germline): KGHSH, LQKENI. The CDR3 sequence is 13 residues long. The V gene end was trimmed by 3 bases and the J gene end by 6 bases; junction bases not matched to a gene: 4. This CDR3 reads CASSPTGDREQYL. The CDR3 DNA sequence: TGTGCCAGCTCACCGACAGGGGATCGCGAGCAGTACCTC.

The rearrangement joins TRBV18 to TRBJ2-4; maybe TRBD1 (6 bases). Trimming took 1 base from V and 0 from J, leaving 7 bases between them. This CDR3 contains 15 residues. Germline lookup yields CDR1 KGHSH and CDR2 LQKENI. The CDR3 loop reads CASSPLDRAKNIQYF. The DNA for the CDR3 is TGTGCCAGCTCACCACTGGACAGAGCCAAAAACATTCAGTACTTC.

The sample holds many counts of this clonotype. V gene TRBV5-1 combines with J gene TRBJ2-2, with TRBD2 identical over 9 bases. Trimming at V came to 4 bases and at J to 3 bases, leaving 7 bases not matched to a gene. Germline assignment: CDR1 SGHRS and CDR2 YFSETQ. This CDR3 comprises 16 residues. CDR3 DNA: TGCGCCAGCAGCGCCGGGACTAGCTATTACACCGGGGAGCTGTTTTTT. Amino acids: CASSAGTSYYTGELFF.

The CDR3 region is CASSQQGVGTGELFF. CDR3 in DNA: TGTGCCAGCAGCCAACAGGGGGTCGGCACCGGGGAGCTGTTTTTT. The J gene is TRBJ2-2, the V gene TRBV5-4; TRBD1 matches at 8 bases. V was pared by 4 bases and J by 4 bases, with 6 bases of the junction left unmatched. Per the germline V gene, CDR1 is SGHNT and CDR2 is YYREEE (reference sequence). The length of the CDR3 is 15 residues.

This clonotype appeared many times. This chain uses TRBV11-2 with TRBJ1-2; a possible D gene is TRBD1 (5 bases). The CDR3 totals 15 residues. Germline values: CDR1 SGHAT, CDR2 FQNNGV. Trimming stripped 1 base from V and 4 bases from J, with 13 bases between. CDR3 DNA: TGTGCCAGCAGCTTAGCCGACAGAGTGACCTATGGCTACACCTTC. It yields the protein CASSLADRVTYGYTF.

This clonotype occurred many times. The V call is TRBV11-2, the J call TRBJ1-4, with 7 positions matching TRBD1. J lost 8 bases, V lost 1 base, and 4 bases had no gene match. CDR1 is SGHAT and CDR2 is FQNNGV in the germline V gene. CDR3 length: 14 residues. The CDR3 sequence: CASSLGRGNEKLFF. In DNA, the CDR3 is TGTGCCAGCAGCTTAGGCAGGGGGAACGAAAAACTGTTTTTT.

Many counts were recorded for this clonotype. The rearrangement joins TRBV7-3 to TRBJ1-5; D unclear. The V end lost 5 bases, the J end lost 1 base, and 6 bases lay between the germline ends. CDR1 is SGHTA, CDR2 FQGTGA, per germline. The CDR3 runs 13 residues. This chain's CDR3 is CASSQDSNQPQHF. The CDR3 DNA reads as TGTGCCAGCAGCCAGGACAGCAATCAGCCCCAGCATTTT. Supplemented by reference TRBV7-3 and TRBJ1-5, the full variable domain reads GAGVSQTPSNKVTEKGKYVELRCDPISGHTALYWYRQSLGQGPEFLIYFQGTGAADDSGLPNDRFFAVRPEGSVSTLKIQRTERGDSAVYLCASSQDSNQPQHFGDGTRLSIL.

This clonotype was seen repeatedly, ten times or more. V is TRBV19 and J is TRBJ2-1; D is unclear. Trimming took 4 bases from V and 9 from J, leaving 16 bases between them. The length of the CDR3 is 14 residues. Germline V gene sequence: CDR1 LNHDA, CDR2 SQIVND (reference sequence). This CDR3 reads CASSTAGSITEQFF. For the CDR3, the DNA is TGTGCCAGTAGTACGGCAGGATCGATCACTGAGCAGTTCTTC.

This chain connects TRBV24-1 to TRBJ2-5, with D tentatively TRBD2 (5 bases). Germline CDR1 and CDR2: KGHDR and SFDVKD. CDR3 length: 13 residues. With 5 bases removed from V and 5 bases from J, the gap between germline ends came to 11 bases. The CDR3 region has the DNA TGTGCCACCAGTGCCGGGATTCGGGAGACCCAGTACTTC. It specifies CATSAGIRETQYF.

The rearrangement uses TRBV20-1 and TRBJ1-5, with no clear D. CDR3 size: 11 residues. V was trimmed by 2 bases and J by 11 bases, leaving 10 bases between them. Germline values: CDR1 DFQATT, CDR2 SNEGSKA (reference sequence). The CDR3 is CSARHQETQHF. The CDR3, as DNA: TGCAGTGCTAGACATCAAGAGACCCAGCATTTT.

There are many counts of this clonotype. V gene TRBV5-1 combines with J gene TRBJ1-2; 12 bases are shared with TRBD1. The germline CDR1 and CDR2 sequences are SGHRS and YFSETQ. The CDR3 length is 14 residues. J lost 5 bases, V lost 4 bases, and 3 bases had no gene match. CDR3 sequence: CASSVGQGAYGYTF. For the CDR3, the DNA is TGCGCCAGCAGCGTGGGACAGGGGGCTTATGGCTACACCTTC. The whole variable domain, filled in from reference TRBV5-1 and TRBJ1-2, reads KAGVTQTPRYLIKTRGQQVTLSCSPISGHRSVSWYQQTPGQGLQFLFEYFSETQRNKGNFPGRFSGRQFSNSRSEMNVSTLELGDSALYLCASSVGQGAYGYTFGSGTRLTVV.